Presented here are 7 T cell receptor beta chains from one specimen sequenced in a study of cytomegalovirus exposure and HLA in healthy donors. The PCR ran on 60 Vbeta and 13 Jbeta primers. Only in-frame clones appear in the TCRdb table, and some are missing; sequencing was by immunoSEQ multiplex PCR. Here the sample spans around 65,000 clones, 70% to 80% being singletons. The specimen sequenced was PBMCs. Every receptor here comes from a man aged 50-59 years in good health and CMV-seropositive.

The chain employs TRBV7-8 and TRBJ2-7; 11 nucleotides agree with TRBD1. The V gene end was trimmed by 5 bases and the J gene end by 6 bases; junction bases not matched to a gene: 9. This CDR3 is built from 15 residues. CDR1 SGHVS and CDR2 FQNEAQ come from the germline V gene. The chain's CDR3 is CASSRPGQGDLEQYF. Here the CDR3 DNA reads TGTGCCAGCAGCCGACCGGGACAGGGGGATCTCGAGCAGTACTTC.

The chain recombines TRBV5-1 with TRBJ2-2; 8 bases are a match to TRBD1. V was clipped by 0 bases and J by 5 bases; unmatched bases: 6. The CDR3 covers 16 residues. Germline assignment: CDR1 SGHRS and CDR2 YFSETQ. Here the CDR3 DNA reads TGCGCCAGCAGCTTGGAGGCAGGGGGCGGAACCGGGGAGCTGTTTTTT. It translates to CASSLEAGGGTGELFF.

On this clone itself: One end of the junction fails to match germline, which may point to a read error. The rearrangement joins TRBV7-9 to TRBJ2-1; 10 bases align to TRBD1. The CDR3 is made up of 16 amino acids. CDR1 is SEHNR, CDR2 FQNEAQ, per germline (reference sequence). The chain's CDR3 is CSSSPGQGYGIDEQFF. In DNA, the CDR3 is TGTTCCAGCAGCCCGGGACAGGGGTATGGGATCGATGAGCAGTTCTTC. The full variable domain, rest sourced from reference TRBV7-9 and TRBJ2-1, is DTGVSQNPRHKITKRGQNVTFRCDPISEHNRLYWYRQTLGQGPEFLTYFQNEAQLEKSRLLSDRFSAERPKGSFSTLEIQRTEQGDSAMYLCSSSPGQGYGIDEQFFGPGTRLTVL.

V gene TRBV9 combines with J gene TRBJ2-3; 13 bases are shared with TRBD2. Germline values: CDR1 SGDLS, CDR2 YYNGEE. With V trimmed by 3 bases and J by 6 bases, 1 base remained unmatched. There are 14 residues in the CDR3. This CDR3 reads CASSGTSGGDTQYF. The CDR3 DNA reads TGTGCCAGCAGCGGGACTAGCGGGGGTGATACGCAGTATTTT.

The chain joins TRBV18 to TRBJ2-3, with D possibly TRBD1 on 6 matching bases. This CDR3 has 14 residues. V was trimmed by 4 bases and J by 1 base, leaving 9 bases between them. From germline, CDR1 is KGHSH and CDR2 LQKENI. The CDR3 coding sequence is TGTGCCAGCTCACAAAACAGGGGCACAGATACGCAGTATTTT. As protein: CASSQNRGTDTQYF. The variable domain in full, completed from reference TRBV18 and TRBJ2-3, reads NAGVMQNPRHLVRRRGQEARLRCSPMKGHSHVYWYRQLPEEGLKFMVYLQKENIIDESGMPKERFSAEFPKEGPSILRIQQVVRGDSAAYFCASSQNRGTDTQYFGPGTRLTVL.

This chain links TRBV6-5 with TRBJ2-7; 8 bases are a match to TRBD2. From germline, CDR1 is MNHEY and CDR2 SVGAGI. The V segment lost 6 bases and the J segment 4 bases; nucleotides outside the gene matches: 2. The CDR3 has 12 amino acids. CDR3 loop: CASRGGGYEQYF. CDR3 nucleotides: TGTGCCAGCAGAGGCGGGGGGTACGAGCAGTACTTC.

The sample holds a few counts of this clone. The chain links TRBV28 to TRBJ1-4, with 10 bases lining up with TRBD1. The CDR3 runs to 14 residues. CDR1 and CDR2 (germline): MDHEN, SYDVKM. Trimming at V came to 6 bases and at J to 5 bases, leaving 3 bases not matched to a gene. This chain's CDR3 is CASSRTGGNEKLFF. Here the CDR3 DNA reads TGTGCCAGCAGCCGGACAGGGGGGAATGAAAAACTGTTTTTT.